This TCR beta chain was retrieved from a study of vaccination and CD4 T cells after COVID-19. Looking at the study overall: Sampling that followed vaccination took place a median about 70 days after dose two, within a range of 14 to 241. From HCoV-229E, HCoV-OC43, HCoV-NL63 and SARS-CoV-2, overlapping spike peptides were used to stimulate the cells.

Germline V CDR1 and CDR2: SGHVS, FQNEAQ. The CDR3 has 15 residues. V lost 5 bases and J lost 3; bases outside the gene matches: 4. The treatment is: approximately nine-day PBMC culture with coronavirus spike peptide pools or control peptides (ViraFEST assay). Note on this clonotype: As yet, its antigen is unknown.

The Oncomine TCR Beta short-read assay was applied to DNA of cultured CD4+ T cells. TCRdb independently ran MiXCR on the PCR reads; one entry per CDR3 protein. The sample records approximately 20,000 distinct CDR3 sequences, about 60% being singletons. This clonotype originated in a human donor who had recovered from COVID-19. The sequenced sample was CD4+ T cells from blood, cultured in vitro. The genes are TRBV7-8 and TRBJ2-1; 10 bases are shared with TRBD2. The CDR3 sequence is CASSRGLADYNEQFF. CDR3 DNA: TGTGCCAGCAGCCGTGGACTAGCGGACTACAATGAGCAGTTCTTC. Filled out from reference TRBV7-8 and TRBJ2-1, the complete variable domain reads GAGVSQSPRYKVAKRGQDVALRCDPISGHVSLFWYQQALGQGPEFLTYFQNEAQLDKSGLPSDRFFAERPEGSVSTLKIQRTQQEDSAVYLCASSRGLADYNEQFFGPGTRLTVL.